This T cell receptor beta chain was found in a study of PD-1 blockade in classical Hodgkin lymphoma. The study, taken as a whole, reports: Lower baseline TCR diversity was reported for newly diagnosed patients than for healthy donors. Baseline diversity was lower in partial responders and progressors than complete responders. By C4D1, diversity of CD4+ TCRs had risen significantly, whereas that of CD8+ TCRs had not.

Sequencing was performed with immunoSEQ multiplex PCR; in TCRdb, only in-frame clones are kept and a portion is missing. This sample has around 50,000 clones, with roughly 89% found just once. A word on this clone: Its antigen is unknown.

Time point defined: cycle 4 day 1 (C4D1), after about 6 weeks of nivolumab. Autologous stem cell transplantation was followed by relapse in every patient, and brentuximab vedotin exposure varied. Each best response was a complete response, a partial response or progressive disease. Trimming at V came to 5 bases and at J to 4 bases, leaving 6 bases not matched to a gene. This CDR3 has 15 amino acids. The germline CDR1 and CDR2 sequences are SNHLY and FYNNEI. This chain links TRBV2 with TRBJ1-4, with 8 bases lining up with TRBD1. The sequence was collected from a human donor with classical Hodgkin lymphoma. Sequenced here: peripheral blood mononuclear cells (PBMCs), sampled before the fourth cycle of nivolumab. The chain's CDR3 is CASSYGRGRNEKLFF. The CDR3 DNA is TGTGCCAGCAGTTATGGCAGGGGGCGTAATGAAAAACTGTTTTTT.